This T cell receptor (beta chain) derives from a study of T cell responses to AZD1222 COVID-19 vaccine. Germline V gives CDR1 LGHDT, CDR2 YNNKEL (reference sequence). V was pared by 2 bases and J by 3 bases, with 3 bases of the junction left unmatched. The CDR3 is 15 residues long. Sequencing used immunoSEQ multiplex PCR; TCRdb keeps in-frame clones, though not all of them. This table has about 94,000 clones, roughly 90% appearing once. The chain couples TRBV3-1 (or the pseudogene TRBV3-2) to TRBJ1-3; 8 bases agree with TRBD1. Sequenced here: peripheral blood, sampled 28 days after the second AZD1222 dose. The receptor was derived from an adult who received the AZD1222 COVID-19 vaccine. This CDR3 is CASSQRTGIGNTIYF. The CDR3 DNA follows: TGTGCCAGCAGCCAACGGACAGGGATTGGAAACACCATATATTTT.